This is a list of T cell receptor beta chains from one sample in a study of PD-1 and CTLA-4 blockade in melanoma. Only in-frame clones appear in the TCRdb table, and some are missing; sequencing was by immunoSEQ multiplex PCR. The sample consists of roughly 30,000 clones, around 93% of them appearing once. Material: CD8+ T cells from peripheral blood, obtained from a patient given anti-PD-1 treatment. Every receptor here comes from a human donor with melanoma. CDR3s include the opening cysteine and the closing phenylalanine or tryptophan. A row's size may be missing; if present it is once, few, many or a size class.

CDR3 length: 15
V gene: TRBV11-2
clone size: .
CDR3 protein: CASSLDLARTYGYTF

CDR3 length: 12
V gene: TRBV30
clone size: .
CDR3 protein: CAWSSPSDEQYF

CDR3 length: 13
V gene: TRBV7-9
clone size: .
CDR3 protein: CASTSRAAYEQYF

CDR3 length: 14
V gene: TRBV18
clone size: few
CDR3 protein: CASSPQGDSYEQYF

CDR3 length: 18
V gene: TRBV15
clone size: .
CDR3 protein: CATSPGGLAEGPSYEQYF

CDR3 length: 15
V gene: TRBV2
clone size: .
CDR3 protein: CASSENGGAQETQYF

CDR3 length: 16
V gene: TRBV18
clone size: .
CDR3 protein: CASSPQAGQVNQPQHF

CDR3 length: 16
V gene: TRBV18
clone size: once
CDR3 protein: CASSPPTSGATGELFF

CDR3 length: 13
V gene: TRBV5-4
clone size: once
CDR3 protein: CASSSGQPTEAFF

CDR3 length: 18
V gene: TRBV27
clone size: .
CDR3 protein: CASSSRQETYRSNYGYTF

CDR3 length: 13
V gene: TRBV2
clone size: .
CDR3 protein: CASSETGGYGYTF

CDR3 length: 14
V gene: TRBV3-1/TRBV3-2
clone size: .
CDR3 protein: CASTGDTPGNEQFF

CDR3 length: 13
V gene: TRBV7-8
clone size: .
CDR3 protein: CASSLDRVNEQFF

CDR3 length: 11
V gene: TRBV5-4
clone size: .
CDR3 protein: CATISGTEAFF

CDR3 length: 12
V gene: TRBV27
clone size: once
CDR3 protein: CASSPHEGQPSF

CDR3 length: 13
V gene: TRBV7-9
clone size: .
CDR3 protein: CASSLGLYNEQFF

CDR3 length: 15
V gene: TRBV7-6
clone size: once
CDR3 protein: CASSLFGGPDSPLHF

CDR3 length: 19
V gene: TRBV7-9
clone size: .
CDR3 protein: CASSLTFWTGNSGANVLTF

CDR3 length: 13
V gene: TRBV10-2
clone size: few
CDR3 protein: CASSDGLTDEQYF

CDR3 length: 13
V gene: TRBV5-4
clone size: medium-sized
CDR3 protein: CAVAGYGLNEQFF

CDR3 length: 16
V gene: TRBV30
clone size: .
CDR3 protein: CAWVHGDTPSTDTQYF

CDR3 length: 11
V gene: TRBV7-9
clone size: .
CDR3 protein: CASGGEAEAFF

CDR3 length: 13
V gene: TRBV27
clone size: few
CDR3 protein: CASQNRDSYEQYF

CDR3 length: 16
V gene: TRBV4-2
clone size: .
CDR3 protein: CASSQDVEFSNQPQHF

CDR3 length: 15
V gene: TRBV6-5
clone size: .
CDR3 protein: CASSYGQGMNTEAFF

CDR3 length: 14
V gene: TRBV28
clone size: once
CDR3 protein: CASTRAYSNQPQHF